A single sample gave rise to the 25 T cell receptor beta chains below, sequenced in a study of long-term antiretroviral therapy in people with HIV. With survey level as its setting, the immunoSEQ assay was v3.0. Using immunoSEQ multiplex PCR, the repertoire was profiled, and TCRdb retains in-frame clones only, with some absent. The sample has some 26,000 clones; roughly 79% are singletons. The starting material was unsorted PBMCs, obtained 1.1 years before starting antiretroviral therapy. Source of these receptors: a woman aged 35 to 49 with HIV.

This sequence joins TRBV6-5 and TRBJ1-1; TRBD1 matches at 7 bases. The ends lost 6 bases at V and 6 bases at J; junction bases unmatched: 10. Looked up from germline, CDR1 is MNHEY and CDR2 is SVGAGI. The CDR3 is 14 residues long. CDR3 bases: TGTGCCAGCAGACTCCAACAGGGGCGGTCTGAAGCTTTCTTT. It translates to CASRLQQGRSEAFF.

J is TRBJ1-5 and V is TRBV6-6; D is ambiguous. V dropped 7 bases and J dropped 4 bases, with 11 bases sitting between them. Germline-derived CDR1 and CDR2 are MNHNY and SVGAGI (reference sequence). The CDR3 has 13 amino acids. CDR3 sequence: CASMVRENQPQHF. CDR3 DNA sequence: TGTGCCAGCATGGTCCGAGAAAATCAGCCCCAGCATTTT.

The chain employs TRBV18 and TRBJ2-7, with 8 nucleotides matching TRBD2. The length of the CDR3 is 15 residues. CDR1 and CDR2 (germline): KGHSH, LQKENI. V was clipped by 3 bases and J by 4 bases; unmatched bases: 8. The CDR3 nucleotides are TGTGCCAGCTCACCTGGGGCGAGCGGGAGTTACGAGCAGTACTTC. This codes for CASSPGASGSYEQYF.

This clone was recorded once. The chain combines TRBV18 with TRBJ1-1; no clear D gene. The CDR3 totals 14 residues. The ends were cut back, 3 bases at V and 0 bases at J, with 8 bases in the middle. The V gene's germline CDR1 is KGHSH and CDR2 LQKENI. CDR3 residues: CASSPDHMNTEAFF. The DNA for the CDR3 is TGTGCCAGCTCACCGGACCATATGAACACTGAAGCTTTCTTT.

The chain links TRBV5-4 to TRBJ1-5; 9 bases are shared with TRBD1. This CDR3 comprises 15 residues. V lost 4 bases, J lost 2 bases, and 4 bases stayed unmatched. The germline CDR1 and CDR2 sequences are SGHNT and YYREEE (reference sequence). The CDR3 region is CASSQGTGRNQPQHF. DNA of the CDR3: TGTGCCAGCAGCCAGGGGACAGGGCGCAATCAGCCCCAGCATTTT.

DNA for the CDR3: TGTGCCAGCAGCTTGGTCGGACAGGGGTTGTCCTACAATGAGCAGTTCTTC. Its protein product is CASSLVGQGLSYNEQFF. The J gene is TRBJ2-1, the V gene TRBV5-4; 9 bases line up with TRBD1. The V gene's germline CDR1 is SGHNT and CDR2 YYREEE (reference sequence). The CDR3 has 17 residues. The ends lost 0 bases at V and 1 base at J; junction bases unmatched: 5.

V and J are TRBV7-9 and TRBJ2-1; the D gene is possibly TRBD1 (6 bases). This CDR3 is built from 15 residues. Trimming took 4 bases from V and 2 from J, leaving 12 bases between them. Germline CDR1 and CDR2: SEHNR and FQNEAQ (reference sequence). The CDR3, as DNA: TGTGCCAGCAGCTGGGCCTCAGGGGCCTACAATGAGCAGTTCTTC. Protein: CASSWASGAYNEQFF.

The chain recombines TRBV11-2 with TRBJ1-6; possible D gene TRBD1, 5 bases. The CDR3 has 13 amino acids. The V gene's germline CDR1 is SGHAT and CDR2 FQNNGV. Trimming removed 3 bases at V and 10 bases at J, with 10 bases between. The CDR3 loop is CASSLGVESPLHF. The CDR3 DNA reads TGTGCCAGCAGCTTGGGGGTGGAGTCACCCCTCCACTTT. The full variable domain, rest sourced from reference TRBV11-2 and TRBJ1-6, is EAGVAQSPRYKIIEKRQSVAFWCNPISGHATLYWYQQILGQGPKLLIQFQNNGVVDDSQLPKDRFSAERLKGVDSTLKIQPAKLEDSAVYLCASSLGVESPLHFGNGTRLTVT.

The rearrangement uses TRBV7-9 and TRBJ2-5; D perhaps matches TRBD2 (6 bases). The CDR3 is 12 residues long. The germline V and J ends were trimmed by 3 bases and 7 bases, with 9 bases remaining between them. Germline V gene lookup returns CDR1 SEHNR and CDR2 FQNEAQ (reference sequence). CDR3 protein: CASSFPGGTQYF. The CDR3 region has the DNA TGTGCCAGCAGCTTCCCCGGGGGGACCCAGTACTTC.

This clone was seen once. The chain joins TRBV4-3 to TRBJ2-5; D might be TRBD1 or TRBD2, each matching 7 bases. V was trimmed by 0 bases and J by 7 bases, leaving 15 bases between them. CDR1 and CDR2 (germline): LGHNA, YSLEER. This CDR3 spans 15 amino acids. The CDR3 reads CASSQEGGGGWTQYF. The CDR3, as DNA: TGCGCCAGCAGCCAAGAAGGGGGCGGGGGATGGACCCAGTACTTC.

The rearrangement uses TRBV5-4 and TRBJ1-2; a possible D gene is TRBD1 (6 bases). Germline V gene lookup returns CDR1 SGHNT and CDR2 YYREEE (reference sequence). The CDR3 is 14 amino acids. Trimming removed 4 bases from V and 1 base from J, with 11 bases in between. CDR3 amino acids: CASSRTGINYGYTF. In DNA, the CDR3 is TGTGCCAGCAGCCGAACAGGGATTAACTATGGCTACACCTTC.

CDR3 in amino acids: CASSVDSLVWDGYTF. The CDR3 region has the DNA TGTGCCAGCAGCGTAGACAGCCTCGTCTGGGATGGCTACACCTTC. The chain combines TRBV9 with TRBJ1-2; D remains unclear. With 0 bases removed from V and 6 bases from J, the gap between germline ends came to 15 bases. Germline V CDR1 and CDR2: SGDLS, YYNGEE. The CDR3 is 15 amino acids.

The chain carries TRBV7-7 and TRBJ2-5; unclear D gene. Germline loops: CDR1 SSHAT, CDR2 FNYEAQ (reference sequence). The germline V and J ends were trimmed by 3 bases and 5 bases, with 10 bases remaining between them. This CDR3 has 13 amino acids. The CDR3 reads CASSFSGLETQYF. The CDR3 nucleotides read TGTGCCAGCAGCTTCAGTGGTTTGGAGACCCAGTACTTC.

This clone has just one count. The chain uses TRBV4-3 and TRBJ1-6; D is uncertain. This CDR3 is built from 14 residues. V was cut by 1 base and J by 7 bases, with 8 bases left in between. CDR1 and CDR2 from the germline V gene are LGHNA and YSLEER. The CDR3 region is CASSQGTGNSPLHF. Written as DNA, the CDR3 is TGCGCCAGCAGCCAAGGGACCGGAAATTCACCCCTCCACTTT.

The chain recombines TRBV5-1 with TRBJ2-7; D assignment may be TRBD1 or TRBD2 (6 bases each). CDR1 is SGHRS and CDR2 is YFSETQ in the germline V gene. The CDR3 is made up of 15 amino acids. Trimming shortened V by 0 bases and J by 5 bases, and 15 bases separated the two germline ends. The CDR3 loop reads CASSLEGGSGNEQYF. The DNA for the CDR3 is TGCGCCAGCAGCTTGGAGGGGGGCTCGGGAAACGAGCAGTACTTC.

This clone appeared a single time. This sequence joins TRBV10-2 and TRBJ2-7; a possible D gene is TRBD2 (5 bases). Germline V gene lookup returns CDR1 WSHSY and CDR2 SAAADI. Trimming shortened V by 1 base and J by 1 base, and 11 bases separated the two germline ends. This CDR3 region has 15 residues. The CDR3 loop reads CASSEYPSWSYEQYF. Here the CDR3 DNA reads TGCGCCAGCAGTGAGTACCCTAGCTGGTCCTACGAGCAGTACTTC.

This CDR3 is CAWRRQGSYNEQFF. CDR3 bases: TGTGCCTGGAGAAGGCAGGGGTCTTACAATGAGCAGTTCTTC. The genes are TRBV30 and TRBJ2-1; a weak D match, TRBD1 (6 bases). From germline, CDR1 is GTSNPN and CDR2 SVGIG (reference sequence). The CDR3 is made up of 14 amino acids. With 3 bases removed from V and 4 bases from J, the gap between germline ends came to 13 bases.

The chain is built from TRBV7-9 and TRBJ1-1; 7 bases are shared with TRBD1. The CDR3 covers 15 residues. The ends lost 6 bases at V and 1 base at J; junction bases unmatched: 8. CDR1 and CDR2 (germline): SEHNR, FQNEAQ (reference sequence). CDR3 coding DNA: TGTGCCAGCAGTTCCCGCGACAGGGCGAACACTGAAGCTTTCTTT. As protein: CASSSRDRANTEAFF. The complete variable domain, with remaining parts taken from reference TRBV7-9 and TRBJ1-1, reads DTGVSQNPRHKITKRGQNVTFRCDPISEHNRLYWYRQTLGQGPEFLTYFQNEAQLEKSRLLSDRFSAERPKGSFSTLEIQRTEQGDSAMYLCASSSRDRANTEAFFGQGTRLTVV.

The rearrangement links TRBV19 to TRBJ1-5, with TRBD1 as a possible D gene (6 bases). The CDR3 sequence is 14 residues long. CDR1 and CDR2 (germline): LNHDA, SQIVND (reference sequence). V was cut by 5 bases and J by 4 bases, with 12 bases left in between. CDR3 DNA sequence: TGTGCCAGTAGTGGGACAAATCGTAATCAGCCCCAGCATTTT. Encoded protein: CASSGTNRNQPQHF.

The chain combines TRBV9 with TRBJ2-1; D gene ambiguous. V was trimmed by 2 bases and J by 8 bases, leaving 5 bases between them. The CDR3 is made up of 11 amino acids. Per germline, CDR1 SGDLS and CDR2 YYNGEE. For the CDR3, the DNA is TGTGCCAGCAGCGTCGGCTATGAGCAGTTCTTC. This translates into CASSVGYEQFF. The variable domain in full, completed from reference TRBV9 and TRBJ2-1, reads DSGVTQTPKHLITATGQRVTLRCSPRSGDLSVYWYQQSLDQGLQFLIQYYNGEERAKGNILERFSAQQFPDLHSELNLSSLELGDSALYFCASSVGYEQFFGPGTRLTVL.

The chain employs TRBV28 and TRBJ2-5; 7 nucleotides match TRBD2. V was clipped by 8 bases and J by 0 bases; unmatched bases: 12. The CDR3 is made up of 16 amino acids. Germline loops: CDR1 MDHEN, CDR2 SYDVKM. CDR3 protein: CASSSGSLADQETQYF. CDR3 sequence (DNA): TGTGCCAGCTCGTCCGGTTCGCTAGCGGACCAAGAGACCCAGTACTTC.

V usage is TRBV5-6 and J usage is TRBJ2-2, with a possible D match to TRBD2 (5 bases). Germline values: CDR1 SGHDT, CDR2 YYEEEE. Trimming took off 4 bases at V and 5 bases at J, with 9 bases between the two ends. The CDR3 length is 13 residues. The CDR3 DNA follows: TGTGCCAGCAGCCCCGGGGAGACCGGGGAGCTGTTTTTT. It translates to CASSPGETGELFF.

This clone was counted a few times. The chain links TRBV29-1 to TRBJ1-1, with D possibly TRBD1 on 6 matching bases. The V gene's germline CDR1 is SQVTM and CDR2 ANQGSEA. The V end was cut by 7 bases, the J end by 0 bases, with 18 bases between. CDR3 length equals 15 residues. The CDR3 region is CSASVGGRMNTEAFF. The CDR3 coding sequence is TGCAGCGCCTCTGTCGGGGGCCGTATGAACACTGAAGCTTTCTTT.

This clone was recorded once. The genes are TRBV7-2 and TRBJ1-6; TRBD1 might be the D (5 bases). From germline, CDR1 is SGHTA and CDR2 FQGNSA. The CDR3 has 15 amino acids. V lost 1 base to trimming and J lost 9 bases, with 13 bases between them. The CDR3 DNA reads TGTGCCAGCAGCTTAGTAGGGGCAAGGAGTTCACCCCTCCACTTT. Protein sequence: CASSLVGARSSPLHF.

This chain links TRBV5-5 with TRBJ1-6, with D hard to call. Germline CDR1 reads SGHKS; CDR2 reads YYEKEE (reference sequence). The CDR3 is 13 amino acids. Deletions cut 6 bases from V and 7 bases from J, with 11 bases between. The CDR3 DNA follows: TGTGCCAGCAACCGGGATTTCAATTCACCCCTCCACTTT. Protein sequence: CASNRDFNSPLHF. Together with reference TRBV5-5 and TRBJ1-6, the CDR3 gives the full variable domain: DAGVTQSPTHLIKTRGQQVTLRCSPISGHKSVSWYQQVLGQGPQFIFQYYEKEERGRGNFPDRFSARQFPNYSSELNVNALLLGDSALYLCASNRDFNSPLHFGNGTRLTVT.